This paragraph covers one T cell receptor (beta chain) sequence. No cognate antigen has been identified for it. Nothing much larger sits one base from this clone, and base qualities are not available. The data stem from a study of control samples from healthy donors and cancer patients (TCRdb year 2020). The method behind the library was the immunoSEQ multiplex PCR assay. TCRdb stores this immuneACCESS table with in-frame sequences only. Part of the clones is absent; in the studies checked, under half of the shortfall reflects unresolved V genes, and no reason is known for the rest. The sample table shows 150,000 or so clones, and roughly 94% are seen once. The biggest ten clones account for 14% of the sample. V loses 2 bases at its end and J loses 1 base; junction bases beyond the gene matches: 3. From the cysteine through the phenylalanine, the CDR3 covers 15 amino acids. Only the CDR3 region is kept as DNA, spanning 45 bases read in frame from base 1. The germline V gene specifies SGHRS as CDR1 and YFSETQ as CDR2.

The sample taken for sequencing was PBMCs. This receptor was taken from a man in his sixties with colorectal cancer. Recombination connected TRBV5-1 to TRBJ2-3; 8 central nucleotides agree with TRBD2. The sequenced DNA is TGCGCCAGCAGCTTCTTTAGCGGGGGCACAGATACGCAGTATTTT. This codes for CASSFFSGGTDTQYF.